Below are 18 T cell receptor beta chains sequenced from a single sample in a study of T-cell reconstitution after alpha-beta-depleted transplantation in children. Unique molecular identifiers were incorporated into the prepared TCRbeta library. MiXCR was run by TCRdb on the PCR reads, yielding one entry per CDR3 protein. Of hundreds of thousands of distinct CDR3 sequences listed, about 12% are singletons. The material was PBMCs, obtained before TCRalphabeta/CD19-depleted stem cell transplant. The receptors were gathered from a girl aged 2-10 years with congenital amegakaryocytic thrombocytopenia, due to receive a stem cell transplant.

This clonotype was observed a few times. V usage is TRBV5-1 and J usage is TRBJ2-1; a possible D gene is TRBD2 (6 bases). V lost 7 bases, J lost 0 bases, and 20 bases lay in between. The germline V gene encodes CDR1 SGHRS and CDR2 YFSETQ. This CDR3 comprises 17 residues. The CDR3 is CASRYNGGVYSYNEQFF. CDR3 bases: TGCGCCAGCCGATACAACGGCGGGGTATACTCCTACAATGAGCAGTTCTTC.

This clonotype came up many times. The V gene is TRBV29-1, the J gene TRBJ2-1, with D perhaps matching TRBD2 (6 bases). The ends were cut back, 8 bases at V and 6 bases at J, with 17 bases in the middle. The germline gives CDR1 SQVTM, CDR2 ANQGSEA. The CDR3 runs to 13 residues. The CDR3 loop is CSYGTSWFNEQFF. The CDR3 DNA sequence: TGCAGCTACGGCACTAGCTGGTTCAATGAGCAGTTCTTC.

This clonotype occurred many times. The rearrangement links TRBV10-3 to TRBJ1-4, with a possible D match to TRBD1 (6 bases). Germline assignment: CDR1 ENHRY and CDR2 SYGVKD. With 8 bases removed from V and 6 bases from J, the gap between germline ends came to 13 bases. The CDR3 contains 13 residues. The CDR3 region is CAIQGSVDEKLFF. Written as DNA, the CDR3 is TGTGCCATCCAGGGGTCGGTCGATGAAAAACTGTTTTTT.

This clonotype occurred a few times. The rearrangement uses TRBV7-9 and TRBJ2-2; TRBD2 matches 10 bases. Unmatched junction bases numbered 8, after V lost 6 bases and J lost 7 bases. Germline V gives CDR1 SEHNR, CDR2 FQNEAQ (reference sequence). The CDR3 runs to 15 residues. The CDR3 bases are TGTGCCAGCAGACGTAATCTAGCGGGAGTCGGGGAGCTGTTTTTT. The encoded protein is CASRRNLAGVGELFF.

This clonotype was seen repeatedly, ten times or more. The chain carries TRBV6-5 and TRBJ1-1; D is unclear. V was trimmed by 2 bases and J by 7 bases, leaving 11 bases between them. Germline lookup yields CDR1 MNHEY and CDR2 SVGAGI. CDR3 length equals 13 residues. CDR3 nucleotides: TGTGCCAGCAGTTACAGCGGCATTGGTGAAGCTTTCTTT. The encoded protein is CASSYSGIGEAFF.

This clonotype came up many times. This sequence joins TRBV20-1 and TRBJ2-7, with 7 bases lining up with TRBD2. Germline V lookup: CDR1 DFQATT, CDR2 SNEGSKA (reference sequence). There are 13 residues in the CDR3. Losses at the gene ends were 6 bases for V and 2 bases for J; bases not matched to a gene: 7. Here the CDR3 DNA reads TGCAGTGCGAAACTAGCGACTACCTACGAGCAGTACTTC. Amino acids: CSAKLATTYEQYF.

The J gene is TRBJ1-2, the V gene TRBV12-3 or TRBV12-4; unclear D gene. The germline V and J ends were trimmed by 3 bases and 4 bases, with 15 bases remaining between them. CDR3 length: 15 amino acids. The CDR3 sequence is CASSFNGPTGYGYTF. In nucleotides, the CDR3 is TGTGCCAGCAGTTTTAATGGCCCAACGGGCTATGGCTACACCTTC.

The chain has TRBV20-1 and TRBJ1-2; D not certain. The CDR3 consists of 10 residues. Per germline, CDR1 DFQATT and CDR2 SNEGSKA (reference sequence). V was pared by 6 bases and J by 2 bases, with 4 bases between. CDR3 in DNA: TGCAGTGCCCCGAACTATGGCTACACCTTC. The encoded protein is CSAPNYGYTF.

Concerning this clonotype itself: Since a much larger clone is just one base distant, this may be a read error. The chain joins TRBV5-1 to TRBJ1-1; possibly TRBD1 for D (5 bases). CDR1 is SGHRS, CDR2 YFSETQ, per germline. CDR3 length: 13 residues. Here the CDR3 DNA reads TGCGCCAGCAGCTTGGTCGGGGCGACTGAAACTTTCTTT. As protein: CASSLVGATETFF. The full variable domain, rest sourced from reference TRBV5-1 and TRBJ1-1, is KAGVTQTPRYLIKTRGQQVTLSCSPISGHRSVSWYQQTPGQGLQFLFEYFSETQRNKGNFPGRFSGRQFSNSRSEMNVSTLELGDSALYLCASSLVGATETFFGQGTRLTVV.

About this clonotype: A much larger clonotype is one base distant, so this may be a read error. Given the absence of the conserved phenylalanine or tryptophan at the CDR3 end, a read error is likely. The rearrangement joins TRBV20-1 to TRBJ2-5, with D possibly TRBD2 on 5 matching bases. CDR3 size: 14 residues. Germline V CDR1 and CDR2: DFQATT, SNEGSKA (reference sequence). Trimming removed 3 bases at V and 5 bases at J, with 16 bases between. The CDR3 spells CSASLDYPKETQYS. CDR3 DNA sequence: TGCAGTGCTAGCCTAGACTATCCTAAGGAGACCCAGTACTCC.

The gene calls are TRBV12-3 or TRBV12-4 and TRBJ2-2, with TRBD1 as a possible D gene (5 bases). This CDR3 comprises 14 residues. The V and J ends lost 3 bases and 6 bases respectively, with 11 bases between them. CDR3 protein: CASSFGAQAGELFF. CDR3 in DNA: TGTGCCAGCAGTTTTGGGGCTCAGGCCGGGGAGCTGTTTTTT.

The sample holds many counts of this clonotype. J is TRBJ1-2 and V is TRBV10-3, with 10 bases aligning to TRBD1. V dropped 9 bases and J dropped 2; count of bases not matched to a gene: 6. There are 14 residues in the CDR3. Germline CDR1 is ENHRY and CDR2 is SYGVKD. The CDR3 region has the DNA TGTGCCATAGCCGGGACAGGGGAAAACTATGGCTACACCTTC. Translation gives CAIAGTGENYGYTF.

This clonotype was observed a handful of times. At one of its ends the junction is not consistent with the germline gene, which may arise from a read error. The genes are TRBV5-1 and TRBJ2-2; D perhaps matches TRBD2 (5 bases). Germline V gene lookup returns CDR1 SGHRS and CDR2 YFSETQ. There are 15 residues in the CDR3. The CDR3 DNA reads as TGCGCCAGCAGTTTGGGAACGGACGGGAACGGGGAGCTGTTTTTT. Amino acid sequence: CASSLGTDGNGELFF.

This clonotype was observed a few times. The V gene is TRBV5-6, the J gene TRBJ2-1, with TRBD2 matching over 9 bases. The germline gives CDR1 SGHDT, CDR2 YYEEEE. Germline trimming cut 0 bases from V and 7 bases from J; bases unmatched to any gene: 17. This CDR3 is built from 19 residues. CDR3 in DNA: TGTGCCAGCAGCTTGGAACGTAGTCTTTCGGCGGGAGGGCTTAATGAGCAGTTCTTC. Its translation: CASSLERSLSAGGLNEQFF.

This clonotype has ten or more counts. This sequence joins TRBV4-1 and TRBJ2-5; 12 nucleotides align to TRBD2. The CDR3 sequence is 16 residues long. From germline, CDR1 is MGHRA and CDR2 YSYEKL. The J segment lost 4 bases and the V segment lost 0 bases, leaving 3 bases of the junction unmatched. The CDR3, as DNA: TGCGCCAGCAGCCAAGAGATACTAGCGGGAGGAGAGACCCAGTACTTC. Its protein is CASSQEILAGGETQYF.

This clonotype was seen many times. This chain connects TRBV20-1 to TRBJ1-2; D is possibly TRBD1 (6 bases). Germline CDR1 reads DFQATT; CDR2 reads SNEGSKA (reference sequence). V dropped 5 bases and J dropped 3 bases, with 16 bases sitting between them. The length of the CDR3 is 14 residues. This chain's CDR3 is CSAQLQGSDYGYTF. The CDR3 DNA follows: TGCAGTGCTCAACTCCAGGGGAGCGACTATGGCTACACCTTC.

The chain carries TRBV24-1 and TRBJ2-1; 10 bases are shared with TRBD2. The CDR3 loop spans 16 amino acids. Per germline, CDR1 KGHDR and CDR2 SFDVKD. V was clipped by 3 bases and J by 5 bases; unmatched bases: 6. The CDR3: CATSDPVAGGNNEQFF. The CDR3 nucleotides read TGTGCCACCAGTGATCCTGTAGCGGGAGGAAACAATGAGCAGTTCTTC.

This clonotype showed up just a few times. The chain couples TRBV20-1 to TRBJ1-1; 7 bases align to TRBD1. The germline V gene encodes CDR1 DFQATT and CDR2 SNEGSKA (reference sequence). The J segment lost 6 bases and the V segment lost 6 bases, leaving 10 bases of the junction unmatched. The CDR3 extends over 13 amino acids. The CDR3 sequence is CSAGLQGGAEAFF. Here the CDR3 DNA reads TGCAGTGCCGGACTCCAGGGGGGCGCTGAAGCTTTCTTT.